A single sample is the source of the 8 T cell receptor beta chains below, sequenced in a study of CD8+ T cells in alopecia areata. The treatment: oral pan-JAK inhibitor, 5-10 mg twice daily. The authors extracted RNA and reverse transcribed it into cDNA as the sequencing template. The repertoire was sequenced with immunoSEQ multiplex PCR; TCRdb's copy has only in-frame clones and lacks some. In the table there are fewer than 250,000 clones, roughly three fifths of which are singletons. Sequenced here: CD4+ T cells sorted from blood, sampled at week 4, from a patient treated with tofacitinib. The source is a human donor with alopecia areata.

This clone is a singleton in its sample. The chain recombines TRBV29-1 with TRBJ2-3; D not certain. The germline V gene has CDR1 SQVTM and CDR2 ANQGSEA. This CDR3 region has 15 residues. V lost 3 bases and J 1 base, leaving 14 bases between the germline ends. The CDR3 DNA follows: TGCAGCGTTGAGGGCCTACAGTACCGCACAGATACGCAGTATTTT. Encoded protein: CSVEGLQYRTDTQYF.

J is TRBJ2-5 and V is TRBV6-1; 7 bases fit TRBD1. CDR1 and CDR2 (germline): MNHNS, SASEGT. With 8 bases clipped from V and 4 bases from J, the junction kept 13 bases outside the gene matches. This CDR3 is built from 15 residues. CDR3 sequence reads: CASGQGGAAGETQYF. CDR3 coding DNA: TGTGCCAGCGGACAAGGGGGCGCGGCGGGAGAGACCCAGTACTTC.

For this clone: The junction shows a germline mismatch at one end, possibly a read error. Other DNA sequences from this sample encode an identical CDR3 as well. The chain combines TRBV30 with TRBJ2-1; D not certain. CDR3 length: 13 amino acids. Looked up from germline, CDR1 is GTSNPN and CDR2 is SVGIG (reference sequence). The CDR3 region has the DNA TGTGCCTGGAGAAGGGTTTTGTACAATGAGCAATTCTTC. Translated: CAWRRVLYNEQFF.

This clone was counted between two and nine times. The chain employs TRBV27 and TRBJ1-1; 8 bases align to TRBD1. The ends lost 6 bases at V and 1 base at J; junction bases unmatched: 4. The CDR3 runs 14 residues. Germline CDR1 reads MNHEY; CDR2 reads SMNVEV (reference sequence). The CDR3 DNA follows: TGTGCCAGCAGGCGGACAGGGTCGAACACTGAAGCTTTCTTT. Translated: CASRRTGSNTEAFF.

This clone appeared once. This chain connects TRBV29-1 to TRBJ2-7; D may be TRBD2 (6 bases). Trimming left V 3 bases short and J 5 bases short, with 11 bases between. Germline V CDR1 and CDR2: SQVTM, ANQGSEA. This CDR3 has 12 amino acids. Here the CDR3 reads CSVERGPDEQYF. The CDR3 nucleotides are TGCAGCGTTGAGCGGGGCCCCGACGAGCAGTACTTC.

The gene calls are TRBV27 and TRBJ1-4; D is perhaps TRBD1 (5 bases). Trimming shortened V by 5 bases and J by 7 bases, and 14 bases separated the two germline ends. The CDR3 spans 14 residues. The germline V gene encodes CDR1 MNHEY and CDR2 SMNVEV (reference sequence). The DNA of the CDR3 is TGTGCCAGCAGTAGGGAGGGGCGCAGTGAAAAACTGTTTTTT. Translating gives CASSREGRSEKLFF.

The chain joins TRBV2 to TRBJ2-7; TRBD1 might be the D (6 bases). Trimming took 9 bases from V and 5 from J, leaving 20 bases between them. This CDR3 has 14 amino acids. Germline V gives CDR1 SNHLY, CDR2 FYNNEI. The CDR3, as DNA: TGTGCCAGACAACCGACAGAGGGGGACGACGAGCAGTACTTC. This translates into CARQPTEGDDEQYF.

This clone has more than one count but fewer than ten. The CDR3 region has the DNA TGTGCCAGCAGCCTCACAGGGTATGAGGACATTCAGTACTTC. Its translation: CASSLTGYEDIQYF. The V gene is TRBV14, the J gene TRBJ2-4; perhaps TRBD1 as D (6 bases). CDR1 and CDR2 from the germline V gene are SGHDN and FVKESK. Deletions cut 4 bases from V and 8 bases from J, with 15 bases between. The length of the CDR3 is 14 residues.